This record concerns one T cell receptor beta chain sequence. What it binds is not known. Measured with immunoSEQ multiplex PCR; TCRdb has only the in-frame clones, and not every one. The data show roughly 98,000 clones, 90% to 95% seen once. This sample stems from a study of T cell responses to AZD1222 COVID-19 vaccine. Study results and caveats: Recipients of two AZD1222 doses showed rising Spike-specific TCR breadth and depth. The donors showed a predominance of white British ancestry and of females, with possible underestimation of clonal diversity.

V was pared by 1 base and J by 4 bases, with 14 bases between. The CDR3 loop spans 16 amino acids. CDR1 and CDR2 (germline): LGHDT, YNNKEL (reference sequence). The V gene is TRBV3-1 (or the pseudogene TRBV3-2), the J gene TRBJ2-1, with TRBD2 as a possible D gene (6 bases). This sample comprised peripheral blood, obtained on day 0 of AZD1222 vaccination. The receptor was isolated from an adult in good health. CDR3 sequence: CASSQVSGGLYNEQFF. CDR3 bases: TGTGCCAGCAGCCAAGTTTCCGGGGGTCTTTACAATGAGCAGTTCTTC.